The following is a T cell receptor beta chain sequence with its context. Original methodology: Amplification of reference gene primers provided the estimated nucleated cell counts. The repertoire was sequenced with immunoSEQ multiplex PCR; TCRdb's copy has only in-frame clones and lacks some. V and J calls and clone size are copied from that table; D and trimming were computed from the DNA. This table has about 300,000 clones, 65% to 85% appearing once. The germline CDR1 and CDR2 sequences are MNHEY and SVGAGI. Trimming removed 5 bases at V and 5 bases at J, with 13 bases between. The CDR3 runs 15 residues. The sample belongs to a study of blood T cell repertoires in COVID-19. Study details: Both acute and convalescent COVID-19 samples were obtained from the United States, Italy and Spain. T cells, B-cell-depleted T cells, or PBMCs provided the cDNA or gDNA that served as material.

While infection was still active, Seattle patients were enrolled and then followed longitudinally. The sequencing sample was made of peripheral blood. The clonotype comes from a human donor with COVID-19, enrolled during active disease. The donor label of this sample is uncertain. The chain recombines TRBV6-5 with TRBJ1-6; a possible D gene is TRBD1 (5 bases). The CDR3 loop is CASSPRDFDNSPLHF. The CDR3 DNA reads TGTGCCAGCAGTCCCCGGGACTTCGATAATTCACCCCTCCACTTT.